Presented here are 13 T cell receptor beta chains from one specimen sequenced in a study of cytomegalovirus exposure and HLA in healthy donors. Researchers ran the PCR with 60 Vbeta and 13 Jbeta primers. The method was immunoSEQ multiplex PCR; TCRdb's version includes in-frame clones alone and lacks a portion of them. The sample lists about 210,000 clones; 80% to 90% were seen once. Sequencing was carried out using PBMCs. The source of these receptors is a man aged 25-40 years in good health and CMV-seronegative.

V usage is TRBV11-2 and J usage is TRBJ2-5, with TRBD2 matching over 14 bases. J was trimmed by 1 base and V by 3 bases; bases with no gene match: 4. Looked up from germline, CDR1 is SGHAT and CDR2 is FQNNGV. The CDR3 is 17 residues long. The CDR3 spells CASSLGLAGEVQETQYF. DNA of the CDR3: TGTGCCAGCAGCTTGGGACTAGCGGGGGAAGTCCAAGAGACCCAGTACTTC.

The V call is TRBV28, the J call TRBJ2-3; tentative D call: TRBD2 (6 bases). Germline assignment: CDR1 MDHEN and CDR2 SYDVKM. The CDR3 is 16 residues long. The germline V and J ends were trimmed by 2 bases and 0 bases, with 12 bases remaining between them. The CDR3 DNA is TGTGCCAGCAGTTTAGCCCCGGGGGTTAGCACAGATACGCAGTATTTT. Its protein product is CASSLAPGVSTDTQYF.

The CDR3 DNA follows: TGTGCCAGCAGTTTAGGACAGGCCTATAATTCACCCCTCCACTTT. Translating it yields CASSLGQAYNSPLHF. The rearrangement links TRBV28 to TRBJ1-6; TRBD1 agrees at 7 bases. Germline V gives CDR1 MDHEN, CDR2 SYDVKM. The CDR3 sequence is 15 residues long. V lost 2 bases, J lost 2 bases, and 0 bases stayed unmatched. Based on the CDR3 plus reference TRBV28 and TRBJ1-6, the full variable domain is DVKVTQSSRYLVKRTGEKVFLECVQDMDHENMFWYRQDPGLGLRLIYFSYDVKMKEKGDIPEGYSVSREKKERFSLILESASTNQTSMYLCASSLGQAYNSPLHFGNGTRLTVT.

The chain has TRBV5-1 and TRBJ2-7; 9 bases match TRBD1. V lost 5 bases to trimming and J lost 5 bases; unmatched junction nucleotides: 14. This CDR3 region has 16 residues. CDR1 is SGHRS, CDR2 YFSETQ, per germline. Here the CDR3 reads CASRIQGRTGEDEQYF. In DNA, the CDR3 is TGCGCCAGCAGGATTCAGGGCAGGACAGGGGAGGACGAGCAGTACTTC.

The DNA for the CDR3 is TGTGCCAGCAGCCCCGATATTAGCGGGGATTACAATGAGCAGTTCTTC. This translates into CASSPDISGDYNEQFF. The chain links TRBV9 to TRBJ2-1, with 8 nucleotides matching TRBD2. Looked up from germline, CDR1 is SGDLS and CDR2 is YYNGEE. Trimming removed 4 bases from V and 4 bases from J; junction bases left unmatched: 10. The CDR3 length is 16 residues.

The CDR3 sequence is CASGLRTGGVYYGYTF. In DNA form, the CDR3 reads TGTGCTAGTGGTTTGAGGACAGGGGGAGTTTACTATGGCTACACCTTC. This chain uses TRBV12-5 with TRBJ1-2; 10 bases align to TRBD1. The CDR3 spans 16 residues. Germline loops: CDR1 LGHNT, CDR2 FRNRAP. J lost 3 bases, V lost 2 bases, and 6 bases had no gene match. Drawing the rest from reference TRBV12-5 and TRBJ1-2, the complete variable domain is DARVTQTPRHKVTEMGQEVTMRCQPILGHNTVFWYRQTMMQGLELLAYFRNRAPLDDSGMPKDRFSAEMPDATLATLKIQPSEPRDSAVYFCASGLRTGGVYYGYTFGSGTRLTVV.

This clone was observed a handful of times. The chain uses TRBV19 and TRBJ2-7; D ambiguous. V was shortened by 5 bases and J by 6 bases, with 11 bases between the two germline ends. The CDR3 covers 12 residues. From germline, CDR1 is LNHDA and CDR2 SQIVND (reference sequence). CDR3: CASSGPVGEQYF. The CDR3, as DNA: TGTGCCAGTAGTGGGCCGGTGGGCGAGCAGTACTTC.

This rearrangement joins TRBV5-1 to TRBJ2-3, with 8 bases that match TRBD2. The junction had 7 bases not matched to a gene; V was cut back by 0 bases and J by 4 bases. The CDR3 sequence is 16 residues long. CDR1 is SGHRS, CDR2 YFSETQ, per germline. This chain's CDR3 is CASSLEAGGASDTQYF. Here the CDR3 DNA reads TGCGCCAGCAGCTTGGAGGCGGGGGGAGCGTCAGATACGCAGTATTTT.

Points on this clone: Within the sample, other DNA sequences also encode this same CDR3. This chain connects TRBV7-2 to TRBJ1-1, with TRBD1 matching over 7 bases. The germline gives CDR1 SGHTA, CDR2 FQGNSA. V dropped 5 bases and J dropped 1; count of bases not matched to a gene: 4. The CDR3 covers 14 residues. The CDR3 region has the DNA TGTGCCAGCAGCCCTCGACAGGGGAACACTGAAGCTTTCTTT. It yields the protein CASSPRQGNTEAFF.

This clone was seen a single time. The chain uses TRBV4-2 and TRBJ2-7; 7 bases agree with TRBD1. CDR3 length: 16 residues. Germline V gene sequence: CDR1 LGHNA, CDR2 YNFKEQ. After removal of 1 base from V and 0 bases from J, the junction contained 6 bases not matched to a gene. The chain's CDR3 is CASSQVRTGFSYEQYF. For the CDR3, the DNA is TGTGCCAGCAGCCAAGTCAGGACAGGCTTCTCCTACGAGCAGTACTTC.

This clone was seen only a few times. The rearrangement uses TRBV5-4 and TRBJ2-5; D possibly corresponds to TRBD2 (6 bases). Germline lookup yields CDR1 SGHNT and CDR2 YYREEE (reference sequence). V lost 1 base and J lost 4, with 8 bases in between. The CDR3 sequence is 13 residues long. The CDR3 sequence: CASSLKGLETQYF. The CDR3 nucleotides read TGTGCCAGCAGCTTGAAGGGACTAGAGACCCAGTACTTC.

The rearrangement links TRBV6-6 to TRBJ2-7, with D possibly TRBD1 on 5 matching bases. Trimming shortened V by 5 bases and J by 0 bases, and 8 bases separated the two germline ends. Per the germline V gene, CDR1 is MNHNY and CDR2 is SVGAGI (reference sequence). CDR3 length equals 13 residues. The CDR3 nucleotides read TGTGCCAGCAGTCCAGGGTTCTCCTACGAGCAGTACTTC. Translation: CASSPGFSYEQYF.

The rearrangement links TRBV5-1 to TRBJ2-7, with D unresolved. Germline values: CDR1 SGHRS, CDR2 YFSETQ. The CDR3 covers 13 residues. V shed 2 bases and J shed 6 bases, with 12 bases lying between them. The CDR3 DNA reads as TGCGCCAGCAGCTTTCCCCCCTATGGCGAGCAGTACTTC. This translates into CASSFPPYGEQYF.